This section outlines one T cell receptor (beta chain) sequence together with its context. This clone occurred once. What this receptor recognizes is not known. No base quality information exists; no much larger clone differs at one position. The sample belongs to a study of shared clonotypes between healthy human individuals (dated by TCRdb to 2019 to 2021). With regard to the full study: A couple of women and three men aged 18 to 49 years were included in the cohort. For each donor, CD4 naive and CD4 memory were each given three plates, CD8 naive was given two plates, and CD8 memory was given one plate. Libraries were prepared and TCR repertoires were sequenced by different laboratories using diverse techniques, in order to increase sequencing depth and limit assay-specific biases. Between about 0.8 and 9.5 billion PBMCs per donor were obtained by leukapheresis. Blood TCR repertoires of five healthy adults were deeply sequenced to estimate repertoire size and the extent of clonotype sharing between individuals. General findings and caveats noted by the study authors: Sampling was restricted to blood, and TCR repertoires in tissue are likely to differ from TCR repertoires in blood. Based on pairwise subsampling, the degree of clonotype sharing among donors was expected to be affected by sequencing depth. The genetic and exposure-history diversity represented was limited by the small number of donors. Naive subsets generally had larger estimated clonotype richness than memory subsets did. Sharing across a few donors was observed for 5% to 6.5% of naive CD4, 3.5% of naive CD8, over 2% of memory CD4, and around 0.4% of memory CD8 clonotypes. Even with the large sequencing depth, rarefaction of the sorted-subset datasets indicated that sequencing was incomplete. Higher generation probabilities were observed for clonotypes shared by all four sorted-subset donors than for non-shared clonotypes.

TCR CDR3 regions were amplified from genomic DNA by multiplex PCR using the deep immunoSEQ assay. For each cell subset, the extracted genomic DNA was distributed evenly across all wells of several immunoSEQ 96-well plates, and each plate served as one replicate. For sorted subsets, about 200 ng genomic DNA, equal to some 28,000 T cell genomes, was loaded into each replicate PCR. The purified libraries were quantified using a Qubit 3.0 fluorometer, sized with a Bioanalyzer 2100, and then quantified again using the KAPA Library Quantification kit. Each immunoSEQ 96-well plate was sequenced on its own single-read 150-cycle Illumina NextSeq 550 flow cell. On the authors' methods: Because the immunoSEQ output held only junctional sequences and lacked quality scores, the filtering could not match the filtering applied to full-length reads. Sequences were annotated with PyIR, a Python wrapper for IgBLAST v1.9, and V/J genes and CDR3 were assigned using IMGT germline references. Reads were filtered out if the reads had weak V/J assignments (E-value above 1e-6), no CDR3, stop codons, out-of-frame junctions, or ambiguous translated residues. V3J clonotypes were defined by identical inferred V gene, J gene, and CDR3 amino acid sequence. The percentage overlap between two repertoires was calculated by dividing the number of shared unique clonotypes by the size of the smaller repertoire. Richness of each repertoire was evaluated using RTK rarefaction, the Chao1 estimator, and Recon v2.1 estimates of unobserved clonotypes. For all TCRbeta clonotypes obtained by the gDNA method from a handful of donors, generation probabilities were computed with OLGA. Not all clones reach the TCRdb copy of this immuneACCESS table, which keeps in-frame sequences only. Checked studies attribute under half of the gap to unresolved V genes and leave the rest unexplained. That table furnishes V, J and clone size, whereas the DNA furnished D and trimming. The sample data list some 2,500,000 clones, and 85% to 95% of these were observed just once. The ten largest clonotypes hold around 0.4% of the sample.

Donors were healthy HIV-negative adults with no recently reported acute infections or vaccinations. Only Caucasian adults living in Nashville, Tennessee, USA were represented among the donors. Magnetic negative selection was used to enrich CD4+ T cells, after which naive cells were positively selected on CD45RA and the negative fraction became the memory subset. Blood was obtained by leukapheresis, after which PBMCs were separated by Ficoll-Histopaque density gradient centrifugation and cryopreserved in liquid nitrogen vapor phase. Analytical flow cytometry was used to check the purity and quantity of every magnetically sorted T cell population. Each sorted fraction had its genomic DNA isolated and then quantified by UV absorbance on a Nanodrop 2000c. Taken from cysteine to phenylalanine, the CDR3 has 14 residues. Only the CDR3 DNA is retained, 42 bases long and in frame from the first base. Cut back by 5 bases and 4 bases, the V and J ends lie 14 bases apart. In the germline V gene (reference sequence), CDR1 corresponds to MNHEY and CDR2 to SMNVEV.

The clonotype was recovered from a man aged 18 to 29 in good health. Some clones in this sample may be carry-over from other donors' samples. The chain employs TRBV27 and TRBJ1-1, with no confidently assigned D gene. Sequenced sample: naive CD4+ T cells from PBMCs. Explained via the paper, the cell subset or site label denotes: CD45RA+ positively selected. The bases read TGTGCCAGCAGTCCCTCCCGGGCGACCACTGAAGCTTTCTTT. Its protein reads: CASSPSRATTEAFF.